The 15 T cell receptor beta chains given below trace back to one sample, sequenced in a study of regulatory T cells in long-lasting Graves disease. The time point here: newly diagnosed GD, antithyroid drugs for less than 3 months. Isolated PBMC RNA provided the starting material for the TCR library. Investigators prepared the TCR beta libraries by applying iRepertoire HTBI primers and Arm-PCR of CDR3 regions. Via MiXCR, TCRdb re-called the multiplex PCR reads, giving one row per CDR3 protein. The data contain 400,000 to 500,000 distinct CDR3 sequences, around 13% of them singletons. The same sample was also used in a study of T cells in Graves' hyperthyroidism and ophthalmopathy.

The source material was peripheral blood mononuclear cells (PBMCs), sampled at new diagnosis, from a patient treated with antithyroid drugs. The receptor source for this set is a woman aged 45-59 years with Graves disease.

This clonotype was seen many times. The V gene is TRBV28, the J gene TRBJ1-1; no reliable D call. Germline V gene lookup returns CDR1 MDHEN and CDR2 SYDVKM. This CDR3 spans 16 amino acids. The germline V and J ends were trimmed by 4 bases and 0 bases, with 15 bases remaining between them. The CDR3 reads CASSYLYGQLNTEAFF. The CDR3 coding sequence is TGTGCCAGCAGTTACCTGTATGGGCAGCTGAACACTGAAGCTTTCTTT.

This clonotype was found many times. The chain employs TRBV29-1 and TRBJ1-1, with D maybe TRBD1 (5 bases). V gave up 5 bases and J gave up 5 bases, with 12 bases separating them. The CDR3 is 12 residues long. Germline values: CDR1 SQVTM, CDR2 ANQGSEA. In DNA, the CDR3 is TGCAGCGTTTTGGGGGAATGGACTGAAGCTTTCTTT. Amino acid sequence: CSVLGEWTEAFF.

This clonotype has a handful of counts. This chain uses TRBV25-1 with TRBJ2-3; D might be TRBD2 (5 bases). Trimming removed 1 base at V and 4 bases at J, with 18 bases between. The CDR3 is 17 amino acids. Germline CDR1 MGHDK, CDR2 SYGVNS. CDR3 DNA: TGTGCCAGCAGTGAATCAAGCGGCGTTACGGCGGCAGATACGCAGTATTTT. Its translation is CASSESSGVTAADTQYF.

V is TRBV7-3 and J is TRBJ1-5; 7 bases are shared with TRBD1. In germline, CDR1 is SGHTA, CDR2 FQGTGA. The CDR3 loop spans 15 amino acids. The trim removed 5 bases at V and 6 bases at J, leaving 10 bases unmatched. CDR3: CASSTTGDEFQPQHF. Written as DNA, the CDR3 is TGTGCCAGCAGCACAACAGGGGACGAATTTCAGCCCCAGCATTTT.

The chain is built from TRBV20-1 and TRBJ2-3, with 10 bases matching TRBD1. Germline CDR1 reads DFQATT; CDR2 reads SNEGSKA (reference sequence). CDR3 length equals 16 residues. Trimming removed 1 base from V and 5 bases from J; junction bases left unmatched: 9. The CDR3 region is CSARAIPGQGIDTQYF. In DNA form, the CDR3 reads TGCAGTGCTAGAGCGATTCCGGGACAGGGGATAGATACGCAGTATTTT.

This clonotype appeared many times. V gene TRBV18 combines with J gene TRBJ2-5; 8 positions agree with TRBD1. This CDR3 comprises 15 residues. Losses at the gene ends were 2 bases for V and 5 bases for J; bases not matched to a gene: 7. Germline V lookup: CDR1 KGHSH, CDR2 LQKENI. The CDR3 DNA reads as TGTGCCAGCTCACCAGTGCAGGGGGCTATGGAGACCCAGTACTTC. Protein sequence: CASSPVQGAMETQYF.

The table lists this clonotype with a few counts. V and J are TRBV5-1 and TRBJ2-5; 8 bases match TRBD1. Germline CDR1 is SGHRS and CDR2 is YFSETQ. The CDR3 length is 16 residues. J was trimmed by 4 bases and V by 3 bases; bases with no gene match: 11. The CDR3 sequence: CASSSGQGAALETQYF. The CDR3 DNA reads as TGCGCCAGCAGCTCCGGACAGGGTGCAGCGCTAGAGACCCAGTACTTC.

Ten or more counts support this clonotype. This chain joins TRBV6-1 and TRBJ2-7; TRBD2 aligns across 7 bases. CDR1 and CDR2 (germline): MNHNS, SASEGT. Trimming took 11 bases from V and 0 from J; bases not matched to a gene: 7. CDR3 length: 13 amino acids. The CDR3 DNA reads as TGTGCCTGCACGGGGGGTGTCTCCTACGAGCAGTACTTC. It codes for CACTGGVSYEQYF.

This clonotype was counted only a few times. This rearrangement joins TRBV28 to TRBJ1-2; perhaps TRBD1 as D (5 bases). V was pared by 10 bases and J by 3 bases, with 12 bases between. Germline V gives CDR1 MDHEN, CDR2 SYDVKM. The CDR3 loop spans 12 amino acids. CDR3 sequence reads: CATPGLYYGYTF. For the CDR3, the DNA is TGTGCCACCCCGGGGCTTTACTATGGCTACACCTTC.

This clonotype was counted at least ten times. The V gene is TRBV28, the J gene TRBJ2-7, with a tentative D call TRBD2 (6 bases). Germline V gene sequence: CDR1 MDHEN, CDR2 SYDVKM. V was shortened by 7 bases and J by 3 bases, with 13 bases between the two germline ends. The CDR3 has 13 residues. Here the CDR3 DNA reads TGTGCCAGCAACCCTGGGGGGTTCTACGAGCAGTACTTC. It specifies CASNPGGFYEQYF.

This clonotype was seen a handful of times. V usage is TRBV29-1 and J usage is TRBJ2-2, with a tentative D call TRBD1 (6 bases). Trimming stripped 6 bases from V and 1 base from J, with 12 bases between. CDR3 length equals 14 residues. Germline V gives CDR1 SQVTM, CDR2 ANQGSEA. The CDR3 coding sequence is TGCAGCGTCCACACAGGGTTGAACACCGGGGAGCTGTTTTTT. It specifies CSVHTGLNTGELFF.

This clonotype was found many times. This chain connects TRBV12-3 or TRBV12-4 to TRBJ2-2; 7 positions agree with TRBD1. V shed 8 bases, J shed 2 bases, and the junction held 11 bases outside the gene matches. CDR3 length: 16 residues. The CDR3 sequence: CASANPGTDNTGELFF. As DNA, the CDR3 is TGTGCCAGCGCGAATCCCGGGACAGACAACACCGGGGAGCTGTTTTTT.

This clonotype was seen many times. The chain is built from TRBV7-9 and TRBJ2-6; D unresolved. Germline V gene lookup returns CDR1 SEHNR and CDR2 FQNEAQ (reference sequence). This CDR3 comprises 17 residues. Trimming shortened V by 5 bases and J by 0 bases, and 14 bases separated the two germline ends. CDR3 amino acids: CASSARTDSSGANVLTF. CDR3 nucleotides: TGTGCCAGCAGCGCACGGACGGATAGCTCTGGGGCCAACGTCCTGACTTTC.

This clonotype was seen at least ten times. The chain uses TRBV19 and TRBJ1-1; D is possibly TRBD1 (5 bases). This CDR3 has 13 residues. With 6 bases removed from V and 11 bases from J, the gap between germline ends came to 19 bases. Looked up from germline, CDR1 is LNHDA and CDR2 is SQIVND (reference sequence). CDR3 DNA: TGTGCCAGTAGCCCGGGACCGAGGAGTGAGGCTTTCTTT. Residues: CASSPGPRSEAFF.

This clonotype was detected a few times. The chain combines TRBV6-2 or TRBV6-3 with TRBJ2-1; TRBD1 might be the D (6 bases). Germline CDR1 reads MNHEY; CDR2 reads SVGEGT. The V gene lost 4 bases and the J gene lost 8 bases, with 15 bases spanning the gap. The CDR3 loop spans 14 amino acids. The CDR3 is CASSSGTQQYEQFF. DNA for the CDR3: TGTGCCAGCAGTTCCGGGACACAGCAGTATGAGCAGTTCTTC.